This section outlines one TCR beta chain sequence together with its context. Its specificity is not known. The data were produced by immunoSEQ multiplex PCR, yet TCRdb's version contains in-frame clones alone and is incomplete. Seen here are about half a million clones, 65% to 80% observed once, and the top ten hold roughly 12%. The entry originates in a study of shared clonotypes between healthy human individuals. Broader study findings: The small donor group covered limited genetic and exposure diversity.

All donors were healthy HIV-negative adults lacking recent acute infections or vaccinations. The TCR comes from a woman between 35 and 50 years old in good health. Some clones in this sample may be carry-over from other donors' samples. Sequencing input: PBMCs.

The CDR3 protein is CASSSGAHTEAFF. The CDR3 DNA reads TGTGCCAGTAGTTCGGGAGCTCACACTGAAGCTTTCTTT. This sequence joins TRBV19 and TRBJ1-1; no reliable D call. This CDR3 region has 13 residues. V lost 5 bases to trimming and J lost 3 bases, with 10 bases between them. The germline gives CDR1 LNHDA, CDR2 SQIVND (reference sequence).